Below, one T cell receptor (beta chain) is given with its context. Its antigen remains unidentified. Per the germline V gene, CDR1 is SGHTA and CDR2 is FQGNSA. This CDR3 comprises 15 residues. Trimming took off 5 bases at V and 2 bases at J, with 13 bases between the two ends. Evenly divided among several immunoSEQ plates was the genomic DNA of each subset. Clones were sequenced by immunoSEQ multiplex PCR, and TCRdb holds only the in-frame ones, with some missing. The sample carries about 2,100,000 clones, about 93% recorded once. The sample originates from a study of shared clonotypes between healthy human individuals. CD8 cells regarded as naive lacked CD45RO, were positively chosen for CCR7, and omitted terminally differentiated effector memory CD45RA+ cells. Study-wide findings and caveats: Clonotype sharing among donors was expected to depend on sequencing depth. A generally larger estimated richness was seen in naive subsets than in memory subsets.

The sequenced material came from naive CD8+ T cells from PBMCs. This chain links TRBV7-2 with TRBJ2-1; possible D gene TRBD2, 5 bases. The sequence derives from a young man in good health. Some clones in this sample may be carry-over from other donors' samples. CDR3 region: CASSLDYSTYNEQFF. The CDR3 DNA sequence: TGTGCCAGCAGCCTAGACTACTCCACCTACAATGAGCAGTTCTTC.